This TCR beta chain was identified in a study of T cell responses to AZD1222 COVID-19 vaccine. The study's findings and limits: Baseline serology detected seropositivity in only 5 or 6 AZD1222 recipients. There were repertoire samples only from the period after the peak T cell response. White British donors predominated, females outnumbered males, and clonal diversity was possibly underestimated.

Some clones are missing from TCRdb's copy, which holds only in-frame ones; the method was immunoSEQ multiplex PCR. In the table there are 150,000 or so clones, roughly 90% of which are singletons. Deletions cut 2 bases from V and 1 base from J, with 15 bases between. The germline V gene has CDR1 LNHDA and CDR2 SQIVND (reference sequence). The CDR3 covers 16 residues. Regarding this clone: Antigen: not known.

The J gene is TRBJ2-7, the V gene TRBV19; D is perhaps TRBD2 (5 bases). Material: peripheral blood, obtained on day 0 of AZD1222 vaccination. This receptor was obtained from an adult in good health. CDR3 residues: CASSIRAYRGSYEQYF. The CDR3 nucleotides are TGTGCCAGTAGTATAAGGGCCTATCGGGGTTCCTACGAGCAGTACTTC.